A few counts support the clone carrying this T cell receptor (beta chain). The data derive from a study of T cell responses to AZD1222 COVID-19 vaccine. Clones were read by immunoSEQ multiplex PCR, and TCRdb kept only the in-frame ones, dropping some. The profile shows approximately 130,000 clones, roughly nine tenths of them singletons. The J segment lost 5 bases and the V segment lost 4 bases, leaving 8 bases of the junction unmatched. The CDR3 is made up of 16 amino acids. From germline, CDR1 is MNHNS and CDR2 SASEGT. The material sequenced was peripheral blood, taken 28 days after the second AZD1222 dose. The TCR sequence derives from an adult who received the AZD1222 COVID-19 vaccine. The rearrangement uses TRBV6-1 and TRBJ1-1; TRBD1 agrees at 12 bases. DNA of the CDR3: TGTGCCAGCAGTGGGGACAGGGGGCTAGGAGGAACTGAAGCTTTCTTT. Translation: CASSGDRGLGGTEAFF.